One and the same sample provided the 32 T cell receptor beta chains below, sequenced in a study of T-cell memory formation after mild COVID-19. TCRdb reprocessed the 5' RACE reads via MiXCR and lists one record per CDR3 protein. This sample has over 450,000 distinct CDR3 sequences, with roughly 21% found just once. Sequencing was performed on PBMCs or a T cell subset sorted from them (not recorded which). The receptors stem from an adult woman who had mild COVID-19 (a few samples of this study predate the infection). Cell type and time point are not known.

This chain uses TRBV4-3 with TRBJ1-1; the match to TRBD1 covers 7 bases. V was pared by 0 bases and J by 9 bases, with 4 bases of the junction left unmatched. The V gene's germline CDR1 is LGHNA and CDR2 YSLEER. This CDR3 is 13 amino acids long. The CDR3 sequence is CASSQEQGIQAFF. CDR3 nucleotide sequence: TGCGCCAGCAGCCAAGAACAGGGGATTCAAGCTTTCTTT.

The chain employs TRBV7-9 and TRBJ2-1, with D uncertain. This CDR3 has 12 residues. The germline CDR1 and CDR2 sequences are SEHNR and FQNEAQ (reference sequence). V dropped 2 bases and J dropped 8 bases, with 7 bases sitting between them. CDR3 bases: TGTGCCAGCAGCTTACCCACCTATGAGCAGTTCTTC. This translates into CASSLPTYEQFF.

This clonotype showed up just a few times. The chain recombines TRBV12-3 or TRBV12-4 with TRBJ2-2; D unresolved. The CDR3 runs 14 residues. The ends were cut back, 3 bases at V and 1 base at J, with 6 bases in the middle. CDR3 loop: CASSFPGNTGELFF. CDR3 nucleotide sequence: TGTGCCAGCAGTTTTCCGGGGAACACCGGGGAGCTGTTTTTT.

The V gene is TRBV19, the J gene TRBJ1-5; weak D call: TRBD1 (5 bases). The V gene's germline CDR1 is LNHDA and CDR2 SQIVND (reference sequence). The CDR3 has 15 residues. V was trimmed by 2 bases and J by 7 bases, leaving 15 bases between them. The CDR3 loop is CASSITGVVSQPQHF. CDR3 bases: TGTGCCAGTAGTATAACGGGGGTCGTGAGCCAGCCCCAGCATTTT. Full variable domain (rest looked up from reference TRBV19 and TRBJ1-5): DGGITQSPKYLFRKEGQNVTLSCEQNLNHDAMYWYRQDPGQGLRLIYYSQIVNDFQKGDIAEGYSVSREKKESFPLTVTSAQKNPTAFYLCASSITGVVSQPQHFGDGTRLSIL.

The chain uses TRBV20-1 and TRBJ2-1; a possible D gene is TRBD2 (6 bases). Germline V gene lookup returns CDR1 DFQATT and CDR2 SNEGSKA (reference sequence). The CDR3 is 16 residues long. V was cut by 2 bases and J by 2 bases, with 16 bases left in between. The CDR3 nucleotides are TGCAGTGCTAGACGGCCGGGACTCAAAGCCTACAATGAGCAGTTCTTC. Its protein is CSARRPGLKAYNEQFF.

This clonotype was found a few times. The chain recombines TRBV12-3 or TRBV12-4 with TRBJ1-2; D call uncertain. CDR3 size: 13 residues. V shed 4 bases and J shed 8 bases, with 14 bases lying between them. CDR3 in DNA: TGTGCCAGCAGTTCGGCGCGAGGGCACGGCTACACCTTC. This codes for CASSSARGHGYTF.

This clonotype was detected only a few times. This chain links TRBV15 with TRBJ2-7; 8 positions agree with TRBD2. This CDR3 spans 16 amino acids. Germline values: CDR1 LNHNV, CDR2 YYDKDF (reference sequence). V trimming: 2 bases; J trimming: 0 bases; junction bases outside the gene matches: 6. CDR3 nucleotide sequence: TGTGCCACCAGCAGACTAGCGGGTATAAGCTCCTACGAGCAGTACTTC. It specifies CATSRLAGISSYEQYF.

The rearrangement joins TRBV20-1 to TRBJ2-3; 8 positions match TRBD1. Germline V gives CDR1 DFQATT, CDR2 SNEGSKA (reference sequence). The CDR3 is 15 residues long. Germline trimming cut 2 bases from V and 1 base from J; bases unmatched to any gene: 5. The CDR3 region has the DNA TGCAGTGCTAGACTTGACAGGGGCCGCACAGATACGCAGTATTTT. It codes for CSARLDRGRTDTQYF.

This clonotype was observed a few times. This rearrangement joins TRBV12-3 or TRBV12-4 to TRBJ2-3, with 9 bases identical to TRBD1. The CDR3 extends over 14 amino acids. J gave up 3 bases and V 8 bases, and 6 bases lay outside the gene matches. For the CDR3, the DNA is TGTGCCAGCCGGGTGGACAGGGGAACAGATACGCAGTATTTT. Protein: CASRVDRGTDTQYF.

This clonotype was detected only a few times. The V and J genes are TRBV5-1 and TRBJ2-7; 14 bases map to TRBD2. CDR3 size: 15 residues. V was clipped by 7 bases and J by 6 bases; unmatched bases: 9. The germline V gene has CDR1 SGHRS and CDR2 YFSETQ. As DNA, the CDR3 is TGCGCCAGCTTAGGGGGGACTAGCGGGAGCGGCGAGCAGTACTTC. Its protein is CASLGGTSGSGEQYF. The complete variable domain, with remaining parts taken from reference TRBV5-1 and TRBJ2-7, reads KAGVTQTPRYLIKTRGQQVTLSCSPISGHRSVSWYQQTPGQGLQFLFEYFSETQRNKGNFPGRFSGRQFSNSRSEMNVSTLELGDSALYLCASLGGTSGSGEQYFGPGTRLTVT.

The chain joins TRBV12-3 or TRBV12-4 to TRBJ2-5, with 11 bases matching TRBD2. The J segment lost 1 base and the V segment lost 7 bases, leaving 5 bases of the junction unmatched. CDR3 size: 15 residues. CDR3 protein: CASTDSGGAQETQYF. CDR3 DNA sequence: TGTGCCAGCACTGATAGCGGGGGGGCCCAAGAGACCCAGTACTTC.

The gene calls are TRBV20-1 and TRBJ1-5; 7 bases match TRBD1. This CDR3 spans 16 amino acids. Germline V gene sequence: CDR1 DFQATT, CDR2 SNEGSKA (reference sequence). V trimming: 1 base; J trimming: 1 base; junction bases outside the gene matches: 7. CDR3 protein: CSARVGGGRSNQPQHF. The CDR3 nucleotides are TGCAGTGCTAGAGTGGGAGGGGGCAGAAGCAATCAGCCCCAGCATTTT.

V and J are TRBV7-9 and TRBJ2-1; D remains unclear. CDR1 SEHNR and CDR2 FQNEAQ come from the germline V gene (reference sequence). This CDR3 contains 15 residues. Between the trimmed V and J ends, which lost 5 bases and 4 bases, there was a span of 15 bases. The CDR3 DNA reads TGTGCCAGCAGCCAGTACAGAGGACGGTACAATGAGCAGTTCTTC. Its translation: CASSQYRGRYNEQFF. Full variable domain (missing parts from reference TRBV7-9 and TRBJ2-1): DTGVSQNPRHKITKRGQNVTFRCDPISEHNRLYWYRQTLGQGPEFLTYFQNEAQLEKSRLLSDRFSAERPKGSFSTLEIQRTEQGDSAMYLCASSQYRGRYNEQFFGPGTRLTVL.

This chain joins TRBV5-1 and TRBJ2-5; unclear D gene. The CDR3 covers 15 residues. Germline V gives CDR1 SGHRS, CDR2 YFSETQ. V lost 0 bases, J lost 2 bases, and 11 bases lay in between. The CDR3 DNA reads TGCGCCAGCAGCTTGGTGGGCAACTCGCAAGAGACCCAGTACTTC. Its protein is CASSLVGNSQETQYF.

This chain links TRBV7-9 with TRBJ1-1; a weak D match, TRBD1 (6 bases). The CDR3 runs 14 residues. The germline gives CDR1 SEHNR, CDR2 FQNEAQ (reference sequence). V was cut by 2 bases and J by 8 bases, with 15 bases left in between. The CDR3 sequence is CASSLRATGTEAFF. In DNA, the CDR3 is TGTGCCAGCAGCTTAAGGGCTACCGGGACAGAAGCTTTCTTT. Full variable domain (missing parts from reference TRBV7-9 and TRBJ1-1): DTGVSQNPRHKITKRGQNVTFRCDPISEHNRLYWYRQTLGQGPEFLTYFQNEAQLEKSRLLSDRFSAERPKGSFSTLEIQRTEQGDSAMYLCASSLRATGTEAFFGQGTRLTVV.

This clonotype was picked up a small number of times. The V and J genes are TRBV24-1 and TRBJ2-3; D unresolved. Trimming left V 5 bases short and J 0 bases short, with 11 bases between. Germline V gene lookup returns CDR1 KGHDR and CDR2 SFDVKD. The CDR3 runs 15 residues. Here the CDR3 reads CATSGTADSTDTQYF. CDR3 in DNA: TGTGCCACCAGTGGAACGGCGGACAGCACAGATACGCAGTATTTT.

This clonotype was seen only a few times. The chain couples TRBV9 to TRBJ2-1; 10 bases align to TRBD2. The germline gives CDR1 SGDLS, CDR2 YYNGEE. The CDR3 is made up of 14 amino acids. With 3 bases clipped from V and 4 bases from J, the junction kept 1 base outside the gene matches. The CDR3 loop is CASSDSGGYNEQFF. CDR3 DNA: TGTGCCAGCAGCGATAGCGGGGGGTACAATGAGCAGTTCTTC.

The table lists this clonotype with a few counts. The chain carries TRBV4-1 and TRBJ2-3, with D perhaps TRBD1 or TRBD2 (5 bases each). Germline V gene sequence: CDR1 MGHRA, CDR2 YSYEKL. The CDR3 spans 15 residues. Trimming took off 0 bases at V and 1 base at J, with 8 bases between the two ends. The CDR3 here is CASSQDGTRTDTQYF. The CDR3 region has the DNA TGCGCCAGCAGCCAAGATGGGACCCGCACAGATACGCAGTATTTT.

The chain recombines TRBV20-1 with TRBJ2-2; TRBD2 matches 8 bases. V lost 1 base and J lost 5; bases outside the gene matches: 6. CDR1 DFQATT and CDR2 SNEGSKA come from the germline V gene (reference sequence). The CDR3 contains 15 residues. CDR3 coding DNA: TGCAGTGCTAGAGCCGTCAGCGGGGGTACCGGGGAGCTGTTTTTT. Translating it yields CSARAVSGGTGELFF.

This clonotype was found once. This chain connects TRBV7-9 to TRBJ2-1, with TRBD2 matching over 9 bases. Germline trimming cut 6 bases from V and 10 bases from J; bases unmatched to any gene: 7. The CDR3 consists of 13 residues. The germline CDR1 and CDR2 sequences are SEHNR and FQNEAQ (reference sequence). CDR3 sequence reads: CASRGGGEDEQFF. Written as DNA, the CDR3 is TGTGCCAGCAGGGGCGGGGGGGAAGACGAGCAGTTCTTC. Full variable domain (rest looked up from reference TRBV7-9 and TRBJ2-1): DTGVSQNPRHKITKRGQNVTFRCDPISEHNRLYWYRQTLGQGPEFLTYFQNEAQLEKSRLLSDRFSAERPKGSFSTLEIQRTEQGDSAMYLCASRGGGEDEQFFGPGTRLTVL.

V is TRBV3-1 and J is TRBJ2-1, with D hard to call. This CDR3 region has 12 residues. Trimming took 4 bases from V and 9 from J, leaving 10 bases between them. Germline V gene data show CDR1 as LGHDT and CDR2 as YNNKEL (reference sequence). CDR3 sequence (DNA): TGTGCCAGCAGCCCCCGATACGCTGAGCAGTTCTTC. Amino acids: CASSPRYAEQFF.

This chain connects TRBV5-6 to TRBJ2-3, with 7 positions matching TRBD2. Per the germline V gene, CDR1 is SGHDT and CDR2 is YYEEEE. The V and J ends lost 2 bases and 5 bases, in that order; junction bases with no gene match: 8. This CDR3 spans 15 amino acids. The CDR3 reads CASSLRGVSVDTQYF. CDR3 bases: TGTGCCAGCAGCTTACGGGGGGTGAGTGTAGATACGCAGTATTTT.

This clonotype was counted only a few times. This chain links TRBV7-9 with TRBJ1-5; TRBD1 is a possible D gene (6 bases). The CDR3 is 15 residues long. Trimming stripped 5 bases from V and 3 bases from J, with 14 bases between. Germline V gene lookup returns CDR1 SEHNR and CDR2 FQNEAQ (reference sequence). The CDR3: CASSGGGGINQPQHF. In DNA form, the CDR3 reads TGTGCCAGCAGCGGAGGAGGGGGGATCAATCAGCCCCAGCATTTT.

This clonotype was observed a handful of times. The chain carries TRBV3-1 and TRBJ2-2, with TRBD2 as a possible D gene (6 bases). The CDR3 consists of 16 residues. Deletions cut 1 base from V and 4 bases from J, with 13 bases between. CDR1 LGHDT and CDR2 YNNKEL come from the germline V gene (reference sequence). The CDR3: CASSQVAGRATGELFF. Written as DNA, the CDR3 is TGTGCCAGCAGCCAAGTGGCGGGGCGCGCCACCGGGGAGCTGTTTTTT.

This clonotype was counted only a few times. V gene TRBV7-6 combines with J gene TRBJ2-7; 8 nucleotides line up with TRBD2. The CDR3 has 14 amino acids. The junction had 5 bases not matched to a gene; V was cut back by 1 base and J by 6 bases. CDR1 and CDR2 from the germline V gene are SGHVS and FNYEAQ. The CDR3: CASSLETSDREQYF. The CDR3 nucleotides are TGTGCCAGCAGCTTAGAGACTAGCGATCGCGAGCAGTACTTC.

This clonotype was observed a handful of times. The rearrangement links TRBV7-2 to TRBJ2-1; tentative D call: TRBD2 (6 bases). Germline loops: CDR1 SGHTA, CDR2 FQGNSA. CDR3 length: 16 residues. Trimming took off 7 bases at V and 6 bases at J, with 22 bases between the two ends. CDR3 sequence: CASTTEVRDLGNEQFF. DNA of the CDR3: TGTGCCAGCACCACAGAGGTCAGGGACTTAGGCAATGAGCAGTTCTTC.

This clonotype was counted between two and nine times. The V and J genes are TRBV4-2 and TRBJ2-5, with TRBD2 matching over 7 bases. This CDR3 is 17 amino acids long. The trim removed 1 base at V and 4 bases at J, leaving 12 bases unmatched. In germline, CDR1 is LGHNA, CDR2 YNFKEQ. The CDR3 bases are TGTGCCAGCAGCCAAGGCCTCATAACGGGAGGTGGAGAGACCCAGTACTTC. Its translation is CASSQGLITGGGETQYF.

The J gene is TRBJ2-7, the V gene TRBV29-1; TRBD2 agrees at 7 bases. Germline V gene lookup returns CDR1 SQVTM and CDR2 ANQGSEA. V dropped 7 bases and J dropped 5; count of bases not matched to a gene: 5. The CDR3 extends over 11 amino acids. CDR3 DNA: TGCAGCGCTGCTGGGGGGGACGAGCAGTACTTC. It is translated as CSAAGGDEQYF.

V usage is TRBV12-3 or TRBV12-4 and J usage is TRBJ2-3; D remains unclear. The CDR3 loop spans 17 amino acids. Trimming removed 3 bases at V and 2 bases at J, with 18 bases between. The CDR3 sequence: CASSLSRMGGATDTQYF. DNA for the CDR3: TGTGCCAGCAGTTTGAGTCGGATGGGCGGTGCCACAGATACGCAGTATTTT.

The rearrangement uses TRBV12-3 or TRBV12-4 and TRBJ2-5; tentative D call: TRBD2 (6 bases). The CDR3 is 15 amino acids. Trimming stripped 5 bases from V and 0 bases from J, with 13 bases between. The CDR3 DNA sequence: TGTGCCAGCAGTGCGCACCGGGACTACCAAGAGACCCAGTACTTC. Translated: CASSAHRDYQETQYF.

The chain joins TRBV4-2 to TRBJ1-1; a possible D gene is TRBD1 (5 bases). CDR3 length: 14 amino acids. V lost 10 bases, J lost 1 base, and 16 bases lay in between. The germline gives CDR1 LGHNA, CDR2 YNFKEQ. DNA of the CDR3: TGTGCCATCACGTCCGGGACCTCGAACACTGAAGCTTTCTTT. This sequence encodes CAITSGTSNTEAFF.

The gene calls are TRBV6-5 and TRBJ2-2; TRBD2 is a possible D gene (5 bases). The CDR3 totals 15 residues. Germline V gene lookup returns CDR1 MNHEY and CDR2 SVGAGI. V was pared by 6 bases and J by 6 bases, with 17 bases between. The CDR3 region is CASSLAYIQPGELFF. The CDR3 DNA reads TGTGCCAGCAGCCTAGCATACATTCAACCCGGGGAGCTGTTTTTT.